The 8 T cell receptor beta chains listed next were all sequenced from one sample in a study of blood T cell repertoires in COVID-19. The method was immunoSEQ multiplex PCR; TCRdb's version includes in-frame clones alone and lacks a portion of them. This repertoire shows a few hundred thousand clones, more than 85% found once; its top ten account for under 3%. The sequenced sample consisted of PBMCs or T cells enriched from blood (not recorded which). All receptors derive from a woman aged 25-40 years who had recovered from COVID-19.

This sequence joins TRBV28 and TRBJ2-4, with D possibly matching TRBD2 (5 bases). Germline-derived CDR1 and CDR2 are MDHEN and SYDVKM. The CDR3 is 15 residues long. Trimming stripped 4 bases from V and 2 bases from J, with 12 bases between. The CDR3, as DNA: TGTGCCAGCAGTTCAGGACCGGGATCCAAAAACATTCAGTACTTC. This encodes CASSSGPGSKNIQYF.

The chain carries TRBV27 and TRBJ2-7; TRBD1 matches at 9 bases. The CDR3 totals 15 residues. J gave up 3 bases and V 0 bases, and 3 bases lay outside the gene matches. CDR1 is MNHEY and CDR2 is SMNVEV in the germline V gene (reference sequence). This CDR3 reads CASSLSATGGYEQYF. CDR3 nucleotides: TGTGCCAGCAGTTTATCGGCGACAGGGGGCTACGAGCAGTACTTC.

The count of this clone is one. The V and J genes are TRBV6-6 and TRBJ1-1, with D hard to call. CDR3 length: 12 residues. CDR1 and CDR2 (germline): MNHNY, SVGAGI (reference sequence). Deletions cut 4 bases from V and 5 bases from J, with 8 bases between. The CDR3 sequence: CASSLPGTEAFF. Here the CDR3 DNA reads TGTGCCAGCAGTTTACCCGGGACTGAAGCTTTCTTT.

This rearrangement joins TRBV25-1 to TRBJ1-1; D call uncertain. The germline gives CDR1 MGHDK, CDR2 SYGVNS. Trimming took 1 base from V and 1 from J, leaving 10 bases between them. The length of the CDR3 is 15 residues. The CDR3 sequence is CASSESSLRNTEAFF. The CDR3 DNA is TGTGCCAGCAGTGAATCGTCCCTCCGGAACACTGAAGCTTTCTTT. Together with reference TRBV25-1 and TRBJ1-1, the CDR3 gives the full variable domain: EADIYQTPRYLVIGTGKKITLECSQTMGHDKMYWYQQDPGMELHLIHYSYGVNSTEKGDLSSESTVSRIRTEHFPLTLESARPSHTSQYLCASSESSLRNTEAFFGQGTRLTVV.

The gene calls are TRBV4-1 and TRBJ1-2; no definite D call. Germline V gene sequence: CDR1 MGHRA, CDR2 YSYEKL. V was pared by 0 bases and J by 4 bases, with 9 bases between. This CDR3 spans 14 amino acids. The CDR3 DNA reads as TGCGCCAGCAGCCAAGACCCTCGCAGCTATGGCTACACCTTC. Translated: CASSQDPRSYGYTF.

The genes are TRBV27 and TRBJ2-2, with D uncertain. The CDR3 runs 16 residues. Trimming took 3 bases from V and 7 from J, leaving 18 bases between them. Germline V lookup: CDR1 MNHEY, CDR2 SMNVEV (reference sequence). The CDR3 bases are TGTGCCAGCAGTTTCGTTAGTTCCTCGGGTGGCGGGGAGCTGTTTTTT. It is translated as CASSFVSSSGGGELFF.

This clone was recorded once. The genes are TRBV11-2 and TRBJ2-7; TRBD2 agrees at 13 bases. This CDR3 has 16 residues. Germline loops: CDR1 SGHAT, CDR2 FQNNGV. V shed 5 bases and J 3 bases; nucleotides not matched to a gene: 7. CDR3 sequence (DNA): TGTGCCAGCAGCCCGCGGACTAGCGGGGGACACTACGAGCAGTACTTC. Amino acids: CASSPRTSGGHYEQYF.

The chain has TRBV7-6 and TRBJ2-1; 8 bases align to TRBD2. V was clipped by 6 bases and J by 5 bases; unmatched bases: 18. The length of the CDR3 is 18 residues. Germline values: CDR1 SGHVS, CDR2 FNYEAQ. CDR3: CASSPPGGPLQLNNEQFF. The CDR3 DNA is TGTGCCAGCAGTCCGCCGGGGGGGCCCCTTCAACTGAACAATGAGCAGTTCTTC.